This is a list of T cell receptor beta chains from one sample in a study of T cells in Graves' hyperthyroidism and ophthalmopathy. Via MiXCR, TCRdb re-called the multiplex PCR reads, giving one row per CDR3 protein. The profile shows almost 600,000 distinct CDR3 sequences, approximately 13% of them singletons. The sample comprised blood. These receptors were taken from a woman aged 25 to 45 with Graves' hyperthyroidism that later progressed to Graves' ophthalmopathy. Each CDR3 is given with its conserved first and last residue. Fields, in order: D gene, J gene, V gene, clone size, CDR3 protein, CDR3 DNA. D genes are given only for firm matches. Size values are once, few and many counts, or a class for expanded clones, and some rows have none.

D gene: TRBD1; J gene: TRBJ1-6; V gene: TRBV25-1; clone size: NA; CDR3 protein: CASSEYGTANSPLHF; CDR3 DNA: TGTGCCAGCAGTGAATATGGGACAGCCAATTCACCCCTCCACTTT
D gene: TRBD1; J gene: TRBJ2-7; V gene: TRBV7-3; clone size: few; CDR3 protein: CASSLFGQGNYEQYF; CDR3 DNA: TGTGCCAGCAGCTTATTTGGACAGGGGAACTACGAGCAGTACTTC
D gene: TRBD1; J gene: TRBJ1-1; V gene: TRBV30; clone size: many; CDR3 protein: CAWSIGGQSEAFF; CDR3 DNA: TGTGCCTGGAGTATAGGGGGCCAATCTGAAGCTTTCTTT
D gene: NA; J gene: TRBJ1-3; V gene: TRBV6-1; clone size: few; CDR3 protein: CASSEEEPNTIYF; CDR3 DNA: TGTGCCAGCAGTGAAGAAGAACCAAACACCATATATTTT
D gene: NA; J gene: TRBJ2-3; V gene: TRBV12-3/TRBV12-4; clone size: NA; CDR3 protein: CASSFRSGGSTDTQYF; CDR3 DNA: TGTGCCAGCAGTTTTAGATCCGGGGGCTCCACAGATACGCAGTATTTT
D gene: NA; J gene: TRBJ2-2; V gene: TRBV6-5; clone size: few; CDR3 protein: CASRYPGGGTGELFF; CDR3 DNA: TGTGCCAGCAGATACCCAGGAGGAGGCACCGGGGAGCTGTTTTTT
D gene: NA; J gene: TRBJ1-5; V gene: TRBV24-1; clone size: many; CDR3 protein: CATSDHHGVGNQPQHF; CDR3 DNA: TGTGCCACCAGTGATCACCACGGAGTGGGCAATCAGCCCCAGCATTTT
D gene: NA; J gene: TRBJ2-7; V gene: TRBV11-2; clone size: many; CDR3 protein: CASSLLPGEQTYEQYF; CDR3 DNA: TGTGCCAGCAGCTTACTCCCAGGGGAGCAGACCTACGAGCAGTACTTC
D gene: NA; J gene: TRBJ2-7; V gene: TRBV2; clone size: many; CDR3 protein: CASKWMGPSSYEQYF; CDR3 DNA: TGTGCCAGCAAGTGGATGGGGCCAAGCTCCTACGAGCAGTACTTC
D gene: NA; J gene: TRBJ1-1; V gene: TRBV6-2/TRBV6-3; clone size: many; CDR3 protein: CASSYSLGGAFF; CDR3 DNA: TGTGCCAGCAGTTACTCGTTGGGGGGAGCTTTCTTT
D gene: TRBD1; J gene: TRBJ2-1; V gene: TRBV10-3; clone size: NA; CDR3 protein: CAIGRQGATYNEQFF; CDR3 DNA: TGTGCCATCGGTAGACAGGGGGCTACCTACAATGAGCAGTTCTTC
D gene: TRBD1; J gene: TRBJ1-1; V gene: TRBV30; clone size: many; CDR3 protein: CAWDTDRGTEAFF; CDR3 DNA: TGTGCCTGGGACACGGACAGGGGAACTGAAGCTTTCTTT
D gene: NA; J gene: TRBJ1-4; V gene: TRBV12-3/TRBV12-4; clone size: few; CDR3 protein: CASGSLGGNEKLFF; CDR3 DNA: TGTGCCAGCGGCTCATTAGGGGGTAATGAAAAACTGTTTTTT
D gene: NA; J gene: TRBJ1-2; V gene: TRBV19; clone size: NA; CDR3 protein: CASTLGQATDYGYTF; CDR3 DNA: TGTGCCAGTACCCTGGGCCAGGCAACTGACTATGGCTACACCTTC
D gene: TRBD2; J gene: TRBJ2-1; V gene: TRBV7-2; clone size: many; CDR3 protein: CASSLSGGIYNEQFF; CDR3 DNA: TGTGCCAGCAGCTTAAGCGGGGGCATATACAATGAGCAGTTCTTC
D gene: TRBD1; J gene: TRBJ1-1; V gene: TRBV4-3; clone size: many; CDR3 protein: CASSLGQGAGNTEAFF; CDR3 DNA: TGCGCCAGCAGCCTCGGACAGGGGGCAGGAAACACTGAAGCTTTCTTT
D gene: TRBD1; J gene: TRBJ1-3; V gene: TRBV20-1; clone size: NA; CDR3 protein: CSARPNTGGVLSTIYF; CDR3 DNA: TGCAGTGCTAGACCCAATACAGGGGGCGTATTGTCCACCATATATTTT
D gene: NA; J gene: TRBJ1-6; V gene: TRBV2; clone size: many; CDR3 protein: CASSERGARVYNSPLHF; CDR3 DNA: TGTGCCAGCAGTGAACGAGGGGCGCGGGTTTATAATTCACCCCTCCACTTT